This T cell receptor (beta chain) was sequenced during a study of T cells in Graves' hyperthyroidism and ophthalmopathy. RNA transcripts served as the template for amplifying TCR beta CDR3 regions. During a first-round RT-PCR of the TCR CDR3, the HTBI primer set was used. TCRdb passed the multiplex PCR reads through MiXCR, listing each CDR3 protein once. The repertoire holds roughly 740,000 distinct CDR3 sequences, with about 15% as singletons. Ten or more counts support this clonotype. Germline CDR1 and CDR2: LGHDT and YNNKEL (reference sequence). The CDR3 totals 13 residues. The germline V and J ends were trimmed by 3 bases and 1 base, with 6 bases remaining between them.

The TCR sequence derives from a man between 18 and 35 years old with Graves' hyperthyroidism. This sequence joins TRBV3-1 and TRBJ1-1; a possible D gene is TRBD1 (5 bases). The sample consisted of blood. The CDR3 spells CASSQGGNTEAFF. DNA of the CDR3: TGTGCCAGCAGCCAGGGGGGGAACACTGAAGCTTTCTTT.